These T cell receptor beta chains were read from a single sample in a study of early stage breast cancer tumors. This table comes from immunoSEQ multiplex PCR, and its TCRdb copy is limited to in-frame clones, with some not included. The repertoire holds about 53,000 clones, around 90% seen once, with less than 6.5% in the top ten. The sequencing input was blood. The source of these receptors is a person in their 70s with breast cancer. Each CDR3 is given with its conserved first and last residue. D genes are given only for firm matches. Expanded clones are given a class, and other clones once, few, many or no size at all.

cdr3_aa,cdr3_nt,j_call,v_call,clone_size,d_call
CASSPDGGGNQPQHF,TGCGCCAGCAGCCCTGACGGGGGTGGCAATCAGCCCCAGCATTTT,TRBJ1-5,TRBV5-1,NA,NA
CASSGTGFGADTQYF,TGTGCCAGCAGCGGAACAGGGTTTGGGGCAGATACGCAGTATTTT,TRBJ2-3,TRBV9,NA,NA
CASSRQWNPYNSPLHF,TGTGCCAGTAGTCGACAGTGGAACCCCTATAATTCACCCCTCCACTTT,TRBJ1-6,TRBV19,NA,NA
CASSLRTSGGDEQFF,TGTGCCAGCAGCTTAAGGACTAGCGGGGGCGATGAGCAGTTCTTC,TRBJ2-1,TRBV7-8,NA,TRBD2
CASSDTYRKNIQYF,TGTGCCAGCAGTGATACTTACAGGAAAAACATTCAGTACTTC,TRBJ2-4,TRBV6-1,NA,NA
CASSPSGGGGYTF,TGTGCCAGCAGTCCTAGCGGGGGAGGGGGCTACACCTTC,TRBJ1-2,TRBV6-1,NA,NA
CASTVEGYGYTF,TGTGCCAGCACTGTAGAGGGCTATGGCTACACCTTC,TRBJ1-2,TRBV6-5,NA,NA
CASSSQIQTGSYEQYF,TGTGCCAGCAGCTCCCAGATCCAGACTGGCTCCTACGAGCAGTACTTC,TRBJ2-7,TRBV7-2,NA,NA
CASSSAGMYEQFF,TGTGCCAGCAGCTCCGCGGGGATGTATGAGCAGTTCTTC,TRBJ2-1,TRBV11-2,few,NA
CASSVLGQGEPQHF,TGTGCCAGCAGTGTTCTTGGACAGGGCGAGCCCCAGCATTTT,TRBJ1-5,TRBV2,NA,TRBD1
CASTLDRLGGSYTF,TGTGCCAGCACCCTGGACAGGCTAGGGGGGAGCTACACCTTC,TRBJ1-2,TRBV7-2,NA,TRBD1
CASLSGAGETQYF,TGTGCCAGTTTAAGCGGGGCGGGGGAGACCCAGTACTTC,TRBJ2-5,TRBV19,NA,TRBD2
CASSLILAGNTGELFF,TGCGCCAGCAGCTTGATTCTAGCGGGCAACACCGGGGAGCTGTTTTTT,TRBJ2-2,TRBV5-1,once,TRBD2